The T cell receptor (beta chain) under discussion was sequenced for a study of blood T cell repertoires in COVID-19. Whole-study context: T cells, B-cell-depleted T cells, or PBMCs provided the cDNA or gDNA that served as material.

The CDR3 length is 15 residues. The germline V gene has CDR1 MNHEY and CDR2 SVGEGT. The V and J ends lost 0 bases and 1 base respectively, with 9 bases between them. Clones were sequenced by immunoSEQ multiplex PCR, and TCRdb holds only the in-frame ones, with some missing. The sample carries roughly 140,000 clones, roughly 80% recorded once. Participants spanned ages about 18 to 90 years and resided in some 22 US areas. Shortly before study entry, within 2 weeks, exposed participants had met a COVID-19 case. This clone is a singleton in its sample. The V gene is TRBV6-2 or TRBV6-3, the J gene TRBJ2-5; D might be TRBD2 (6 bases). This receptor was taken from a woman between 18 and 29 years old who had been exposed to COVID-19. The sequenced sample was PBMCs or T cells enriched from blood (not recorded which). CDR3 loop: CASSYSISGQETQYF. CDR3 sequence (DNA): TGTGCCAGCAGTTACTCCATTAGCGGCCAAGAGACCCAGTACTTC.